A single sample is the source of the 12 T cell receptor beta chains below, sequenced in a study of Ad26.COV2.S vaccination and SARS-CoV-2 variants. This sample's treatment: roughly 18 received Ad26.COV2.S at low or high dose, single or two shots; several received placebo; per-sample allocation not given. Repertoires come from day 63 after the first vaccine or placebo injection. Data came from immunoSEQ multiplex PCR; TCRdb stores just in-frame clones and leaves some out. The sample holds 300,000 to 350,000 clones, 86% seen once. The source was peripheral blood, collected in a trial of Ad26.COV2.S vaccine versus placebo. The receptors stem from a person aged 18-65 years who received the Ad26.COV2.S COVID-19 vaccine or a placebo.

This clone was seen once. The V call is TRBV6-5, the J call TRBJ2-7; 7 positions match TRBD1. This CDR3 contains 12 residues. Germline values: CDR1 MNHEY, CDR2 SVGAGI. J was trimmed by 7 bases and V by 6 bases; bases with no gene match: 6. CDR3 bases: TGTGCCAGCAGACTCGGACAGGAGGAGCAGTACTTC. It encodes CASRLGQEEQYF.

On this clone: One end of the junction fails to match germline, which may point to a read error. The CDR3 DNA reads as TGTGCCAGCAGAGAAGGGGTGGGGCATCAGCCCCAGCATTTT. This codes for CASREGVGHQPQHF. The chain uses TRBV2 and TRBJ1-5; possibly TRBD1 for D (5 bases). This CDR3 has 14 amino acids. The germline gives CDR1 SNHLY, CDR2 FYNNEI. Full variable domain (rest looked up from reference TRBV2 and TRBJ1-5): EPEVTQTPSHQVTQMGQEVILRCVPISNHLYFYWYRQILGQKVEFLVSFYNNEISEKSEIFDDQFSVERPDGSNFTLKIRSTKLEDSAMYFCASREGVGHQPQHFGDGTRLSIL.

This clone is a singleton in its sample. The V gene is TRBV30, the J gene TRBJ2-3; D gene unclear. With 3 bases removed from V and 0 bases from J, the gap between germline ends came to 13 bases. Germline loops: CDR1 GTSNPN, CDR2 SVGIG (reference sequence). The CDR3 covers 15 residues. The CDR3 bases are TGTGCCTGGAGGGAGACATACACTAGCACAGATACGCAGTATTTT. Translation: CAWRETYTSTDTQYF.

CDR3 DNA: TGCAGCGCTGGGACAGGGGGGCACACTGAAGCTTTCTTT. This encodes CSAGTGGHTEAFF. This sequence joins TRBV29-1 and TRBJ1-1; 11 nucleotides agree with TRBD1. The V gene's germline CDR1 is SQVTM and CDR2 ANQGSEA. The CDR3 has 13 amino acids. Trimming removed 7 bases from V and 3 bases from J; junction bases left unmatched: 4.

The CDR3 nucleotides read TGTGCCAGCAGCCGGTATGTGTTGGGTTCACCCCTCCACTTT. Translated: CASSRYVLGSPLHF. The chain recombines TRBV6-6 with TRBJ1-6; D call uncertain. Per germline, CDR1 MNHNY and CDR2 SVGAGI (reference sequence). Trimming removed 6 bases from V and 9 bases from J, with 15 bases in between. This CDR3 is built from 14 residues.

In regard to this clone: Other DNA variants within this sample encode the same CDR3. The CDR3 DNA follows: TGTGCCAGCAGCCAAGCGACCGGGGAGCTGTTTTTT. It specifies CASSQATGELFF. The genes are TRBV3-1 (or the pseudogene TRBV3-2) and TRBJ2-2; D unclear. The CDR3 is made up of 12 amino acids. Germline V gives CDR1 LGHDT, CDR2 YNNKEL (reference sequence). Trimming pared 1 base from V and 5 bases from J, leaving 2 bases between.

The chain joins TRBV4-3 to TRBJ1-4; no clear D gene. V gave up 0 bases and J gave up 8 bases, with 13 bases separating them. The CDR3 runs 15 residues. Germline CDR1 reads LGHNA; CDR2 reads YSLEER. CDR3 DNA: TGCGCCAGCAGCCAAGATTCCGGGGTAAACGAAAAACTGTTTTTT. Its protein product is CASSQDSGVNEKLFF.

The genes are TRBV7-2 and TRBJ2-7; D ambiguous. The germline CDR1 and CDR2 sequences are SGHTA and FQGNSA. The CDR3 consists of 15 residues. V lost 1 base to trimming and J lost 6 bases, with 16 bases between them. The CDR3 coding sequence is TGTGCCAGCAGCTTAGGACAAGAACACCTAGGCGAGCAGTACTTC. Its translation is CASSLGQEHLGEQYF.

This clone was detected only a few times. Additional DNA sequences in this sample encode the identical CDR3. The chain joins TRBV5-4 to TRBJ2-7, with 9 positions matching TRBD1. Trimming at V came to 5 bases and at J to 3 bases, leaving 3 bases not matched to a gene. CDR1 is SGHNT and CDR2 is YYREEE in the germline V gene (reference sequence). The CDR3 loop spans 13 amino acids. The CDR3 coding sequence is TGTGCCAGCAGTTCGGGACAGGGCTACGAGCAGTACTTC. It yields the protein CASSSGQGYEQYF.

The chain links TRBV25-1 to TRBJ2-3; D is unclear. Trimming took 2 bases from V and 0 from J, leaving 9 bases between them. Germline CDR1 reads MGHDK; CDR2 reads SYGVNS. The CDR3 spans 15 residues. Written as DNA, the CDR3 is TGTGCCAGCAGTGAAGGCCGATTTAGCACAGATACGCAGTATTTT. Its translation: CASSEGRFSTDTQYF.

This clone was seen a handful of times. Other DNA sequences of this sample code for an identical CDR3. The chain uses TRBV5-1 and TRBJ1-1; the D is unclear. The CDR3 contains 14 residues. Trimming pared 0 bases from V and 0 bases from J, leaving 6 bases between. Germline V gene data show CDR1 as SGHRS and CDR2 as YFSETQ. The CDR3, as DNA: TGCGCCAGCAGCTTGGGGCAGATGAACACTGAAGCTTTCTTT. It codes for CASSLGQMNTEAFF.

This rearrangement joins TRBV5-6 to TRBJ1-2; TRBD1 might be the D (5 bases). The germline V gene has CDR1 SGHDT and CDR2 YYEEEE. The CDR3 is 17 amino acids. The ends were cut back, 7 bases at V and 7 bases at J, with 29 bases in the middle. The CDR3 DNA reads as TGTGCCAGCGGACGCACCCGATCAGGGAATCAGCACGGTGGCTACACCTTC. This translates into CASGRTRSGNQHGGYTF.